The TCR beta chain described here comes from a study of T cell responses to AZD1222 COVID-19 vaccine. Whole-study results and caveats: White British ancestry dominated among donors, who included more females, and clonal diversity was possibly underestimated.

This CDR3 comprises 15 residues. Germline V gene data show CDR1 as MDHEN and CDR2 as SYDVKM. Germline trimming cut 6 bases from V and 6 bases from J; bases unmatched to any gene: 12. The assay was immunoSEQ multiplex PCR, and TCRdb's table has in-frame clones only and misses some. The data show some 99,000 clones, more than 70% seen once. In the case of this clone: Its antigen is unidentified.

Sequenced material: peripheral blood, taken on day 0 of AZD1222 vaccination. The TCR originated in an adult in good health. The chain has TRBV28 and TRBJ2-5, with TRBD1 matching 8 bases. In nucleotides, the CDR3 is TGTGCCAGCAGCTACCGACAGGGGCTCACGAAGACCCAGTACTTC. It codes for CASSYRQGLTKTQYF.